The next 26 T cell receptor beta chains were all read from a single sample in a study of identical twins. Via MiXCR, TCRdb re-called the 5' RACE reads, giving one row per CDR3 protein. The data contain 1.5 million to 2 million distinct CDR3 sequences, 32% of them singletons. Sequencing was done on a sample of cord blood. The source of these receptors is a newborn girl in good health.

This clonotype was seen only a few times. The rearrangement joins TRBV28 to TRBJ2-3; TRBD2 is a possible D gene (6 bases). Between the trimmed V and J ends, which lost 4 bases and 4 bases, there was a span of 12 bases. CDR1 is MDHEN, CDR2 SYDVKM, per germline. CDR3 length: 14 residues. CDR3 protein: CASSSPREADTQYF. The CDR3 nucleotides read TGTGCCAGCAGTTCCCCCAGGGAGGCAGATACGCAGTATTTT.

The rearrangement links TRBV20-1 to TRBJ2-3; possible D gene TRBD1, 5 bases. The V end was cut by 2 bases, the J end by 3 bases, with 12 bases between. The length of the CDR3 is 14 residues. CDR1 and CDR2 (germline): DFQATT, SNEGSKA (reference sequence). The CDR3 DNA reads TGCAGTGCTAGAAGGGGCCCGGCGACAGATACGCAGTATTTT. Protein: CSARRGPATDTQYF.

The rearrangement joins TRBV10-3 to TRBJ1-2, with TRBD1 as a possible D gene (6 bases). Per the germline V gene, CDR1 is ENHRY and CDR2 is SYGVKD. Deletions cut 4 bases from V and 8 bases from J, with 11 bases between. This CDR3 has 12 amino acids. The CDR3 sequence is CAISGTEAGYTF. The CDR3, as DNA: TGTGCCATCAGTGGGACAGAAGCAGGCTACACCTTC.

The chain joins TRBV20-1 to TRBJ2-1; 10 nucleotides match TRBD2. Germline V lookup: CDR1 DFQATT, CDR2 SNEGSKA (reference sequence). This CDR3 is built from 15 residues. The ends lost 5 bases at V and 6 bases at J; junction bases unmatched: 10. CDR3 loop: CSALPLAGMGNEQFF. CDR3 nucleotide sequence: TGCAGTGCTCTTCCACTAGCGGGAATGGGCAATGAGCAGTTCTTC.

This clonotype was counted a few times. This chain joins TRBV20-1 and TRBJ2-3; TRBD2 aligns across 8 bases. Trimming at V came to 3 bases and at J to 1 base, leaving 3 bases not matched to a gene. This CDR3 is built from 14 residues. Germline assignment: CDR1 DFQATT and CDR2 SNEGSKA (reference sequence). The CDR3 DNA follows: TGCAGTGCTAGTCTTAGCGGGGGCACAGATACGCAGTATTTT. Its protein product is CSASLSGGTDTQYF.

In this sample, this clonotype turned up a few times. This rearrangement joins TRBV29-1 to TRBJ2-1; 10 nucleotides line up with TRBD2. J was trimmed by 2 bases and V by 4 bases; bases with no gene match: 2. The CDR3 totals 14 residues. In germline, CDR1 is SQVTM, CDR2 ANQGSEA. The CDR3 sequence: CSVGTSGTYNEQFF. The CDR3 nucleotides read TGCAGCGTTGGGACTAGCGGAACCTACAATGAGCAGTTCTTC.

This clonotype was detected a few times. V is TRBV5-1 and J is TRBJ1-1, with TRBD1 identical over 8 bases. With 0 bases clipped from V and 3 bases from J, the junction kept 7 bases outside the gene matches. From germline, CDR1 is SGHRS and CDR2 YFSETQ. There are 16 residues in the CDR3. CDR3 protein: CASSLAPDREDTEAFF. The CDR3 bases are TGCGCCAGCAGCTTGGCCCCGGACAGGGAGGACACTGAAGCTTTCTTT.

Concerning this clonotype itself: The junction departs from the called germline gene at one end, perhaps through a read error. CDR3 sequence reads: CASSLIWASTDMQYF. CDR3 nucleotides: TGTGCCAGCAGCTTAATCTGGGCTAGCACAGATATGCAGTATTTT. V gene TRBV7-8 combines with J gene TRBJ2-3, with D perhaps matching TRBD2 (5 bases). Germline loops: CDR1 SGHVS, CDR2 FQNEAQ. The CDR3 is made up of 15 amino acids.

V and J are TRBV19 and TRBJ2-1; perhaps TRBD2 as D (5 bases). From germline, CDR1 is LNHDA and CDR2 SQIVND (reference sequence). The germline V and J ends were trimmed by 5 bases and 6 bases, with 11 bases remaining between them. The CDR3 totals 13 residues. CDR3 in amino acids: CASSHGVRNEQFF. The CDR3, as DNA: TGTGCCAGTAGTCACGGGGTCCGCAATGAGCAGTTCTTC.

This chain connects TRBV19 to TRBJ1-5, with 7 bases aligning to TRBD1. The J segment lost 1 base and the V segment lost 3 bases, leaving 9 bases of the junction unmatched. Looked up from germline, CDR1 is LNHDA and CDR2 is SQIVND (reference sequence). The CDR3 is 17 residues long. The CDR3 protein is CASSMDLQGRSNQPQHF. DNA for the CDR3: TGTGCCAGTAGTATGGACTTACAGGGGAGGAGCAATCAGCCCCAGCATTTT.

The rearrangement uses TRBV2 and TRBJ2-2; a possible D gene is TRBD2 (5 bases). CDR3 length: 12 residues. V lost 11 bases and J lost 4, with 11 bases in between. The germline V gene encodes CDR1 SNHLY and CDR2 FYNNEI. The CDR3 DNA follows: TGTGCCCTTCGGGGTGGCACCGGGGAGCTGTTTTTT. It yields the protein CALRGGTGELFF.

With respect to this clonotype: The junction departs from the called germline gene at one end, perhaps through a read error. The chain has TRBV5-6 and TRBJ1-2; tentative D call: TRBD1 (5 bases). Germline V lookup: CDR1 SGHDT, CDR2 YYEEEE. This CDR3 contains 13 residues. CDR3 sequence reads: CAGSLSGTGGYTF. CDR3 DNA sequence: TGTGCCGGCAGCTTGTCCGGGACGGGGGGCTACACCTTC.

In its sample, this clonotype was seen a few times. The chain has TRBV9 and TRBJ2-3; possibly TRBD2 for D (5 bases). CDR1 SGDLS and CDR2 YYNGEE come from the germline V gene. The CDR3 is made up of 15 amino acids. V lost 1 base to trimming and J lost 4 bases, with 13 bases between them. The CDR3 DNA follows: TGTGCCAGCAGCGTAACTACCGGGGTCGCAGATACGCAGTATTTT. It is translated as CASSVTTGVADTQYF.

The chain is built from TRBV5-1 and TRBJ2-2; tentatively, D is TRBD2 (5 bases). This CDR3 is 16 amino acids long. CDR1 and CDR2 from the germline V gene are SGHRS and YFSETQ. Trimming left V 2 bases short and J 6 bases short, with 17 bases between. CDR3: CASSFTQTTRSGELFF. The DNA of the CDR3 is TGCGCCAGCAGCTTCACACAAACCACTAGATCCGGGGAGCTGTTTTTT.

The chain links TRBV2 to TRBJ1-6; no firm D call. Trimming stripped 4 bases from V and 9 bases from J, with 10 bases between. This CDR3 region has 13 residues. Germline CDR1 reads SNHLY; CDR2 reads FYNNEI. This CDR3 reads CASSVAPTSPLHF. The CDR3, as DNA: TGTGCCAGCAGTGTCGCCCCTACTTCACCCCTCCACTTT.

The CDR3 spells CASSLSPGGGGYTF. DNA for the CDR3: TGTGCCAGCAGTTTAAGTCCAGGGGGCGGAGGCTACACCTTC. The chain carries TRBV28 and TRBJ1-2, with TRBD1 matching over 8 bases. The ends lost 2 bases at V and 8 bases at J; junction bases unmatched: 7. This CDR3 is 14 amino acids long. In germline, CDR1 is MDHEN, CDR2 SYDVKM.

This clonotype has just one count. V and J are TRBV2 and TRBJ1-1; 7 positions match TRBD1. The CDR3 has 14 residues. The germline V gene has CDR1 SNHLY and CDR2 FYNNEI. V lost 7 bases and J lost 2; bases outside the gene matches: 7. Here the CDR3 reads CASNLDRENTEAFF. The CDR3 nucleotides read TGTGCCAGCAATCTCGACAGGGAAAACACTGAAGCTTTCTTT.

This clonotype was seen a few times. This chain joins TRBV25-1 and TRBJ1-1; D is perhaps TRBD1 (6 bases). Germline CDR1 is MGHDK and CDR2 is SYGVNS. The CDR3 has 13 amino acids. V was clipped by 6 bases and J by 4 bases, with 12 bases between them. CDR3 protein: CASRAGAGTEAFF. CDR3 DNA sequence: TGTGCCAGCAGAGCAGGGGCAGGCACTGAAGCTTTCTTT.

The genes are TRBV20-1 and TRBJ2-3; D is unclear. From germline, CDR1 is DFQATT and CDR2 SNEGSKA (reference sequence). The CDR3 spans 14 residues. Trimming removed 1 base from V and 0 bases from J, with 8 bases in between. CDR3 sequence: CSARGYLSTDTQYF. The CDR3 bases are TGCAGTGCTAGAGGCTACCTAAGCACAGATACGCAGTATTTT.

This clonotype was detected a few times. V is TRBV28 and J is TRBJ2-7, with 9 bases lining up with TRBD2. V dropped 2 bases and J dropped 3; count of bases not matched to a gene: 5. Germline values: CDR1 MDHEN, CDR2 SYDVKM. CDR3 length equals 15 residues. Here the CDR3 DNA reads TGTGCCAGCAGTTTAGGCGGGAGGGCAGTCTACGAGCAGTACTTC. Translation gives CASSLGGRAVYEQYF.

DNA of the CDR3: TGTGCCATCAGGGTGGGACAGTGGAGCACGGGCTATGGCTACACCTTC. Encoded protein: CAIRVGQWSTGYGYTF. The genes are TRBV10-3 and TRBJ1-2; TRBD1 aligns across 7 bases. Germline V lookup: CDR1 ENHRY, CDR2 SYGVKD. This CDR3 has 16 residues. Germline trimming cut 6 bases from V and 4 bases from J; bases unmatched to any gene: 14.

The V gene is TRBV11-1, the J gene TRBJ2-7, with D possibly matching TRBD2 (6 bases). This CDR3 region has 14 residues. Trimming shortened V by 7 bases and J by 2 bases, and 15 bases separated the two germline ends. CDR1 is SGHAT and CDR2 is FQDESV in the germline V gene (reference sequence). In DNA, the CDR3 is TGTGCCAGCACCGGAGGGACTTTCCCCTACGAGCAGTACTTC. Amino acid sequence: CASTGGTFPYEQYF.

This clonotype showed up just a few times. Written as DNA, the CDR3 is TGTGCCAGCAGTCCCCTACAGGGGGCCGTTGAAAAACTGTTTTTT. Amino acids: CASSPLQGAVEKLFF. V is TRBV6-6 and J is TRBJ1-4; TRBD1 matches at 9 bases. The CDR3 sequence is 15 residues long. J lost 7 bases, V lost 5 bases, and 8 bases had no gene match. The germline gives CDR1 MNHNY, CDR2 SVGAGI (reference sequence).

The CDR3 is CASSGGLAGGPYNEQFF. CDR3 bases: TGTGCCAGCAGTGGCGGTCTAGCGGGAGGGCCGTACAATGAGCAGTTCTTC. This sequence joins TRBV25-1 and TRBJ2-1, with 12 bases that match TRBD2. The CDR3 spans 17 residues. The V gene's germline CDR1 is MGHDK and CDR2 SYGVNS. V lost 4 bases and J lost 4; bases outside the gene matches: 8.

This rearrangement joins TRBV28 to TRBJ1-6; no firm D call. Trimming left V 1 base short and J 4 bases short, with 20 bases between. CDR3 length equals 19 residues. Germline V CDR1 and CDR2: MDHEN, SYDVKM. The CDR3 DNA sequence: TGTGCCAGCAGTTTATTTTCGACCCCCGACCATCTATATAATTCACCCCTCCACTTT. It specifies CASSLFSTPDHLYNSPLHF.

The chain links TRBV5-1 to TRBJ2-1; D may correspond to TRBD1 or TRBD2 (5 bases each). In germline, CDR1 is SGHRS, CDR2 YFSETQ. This CDR3 is built from 15 residues. The V end was cut by 0 bases, the J end by 6 bases, with 13 bases between. This CDR3 reads CASSLAGPIANEQFF. In DNA form, the CDR3 reads TGCGCCAGCAGCTTGGCGGGACCCATTGCCAATGAGCAGTTCTTC.